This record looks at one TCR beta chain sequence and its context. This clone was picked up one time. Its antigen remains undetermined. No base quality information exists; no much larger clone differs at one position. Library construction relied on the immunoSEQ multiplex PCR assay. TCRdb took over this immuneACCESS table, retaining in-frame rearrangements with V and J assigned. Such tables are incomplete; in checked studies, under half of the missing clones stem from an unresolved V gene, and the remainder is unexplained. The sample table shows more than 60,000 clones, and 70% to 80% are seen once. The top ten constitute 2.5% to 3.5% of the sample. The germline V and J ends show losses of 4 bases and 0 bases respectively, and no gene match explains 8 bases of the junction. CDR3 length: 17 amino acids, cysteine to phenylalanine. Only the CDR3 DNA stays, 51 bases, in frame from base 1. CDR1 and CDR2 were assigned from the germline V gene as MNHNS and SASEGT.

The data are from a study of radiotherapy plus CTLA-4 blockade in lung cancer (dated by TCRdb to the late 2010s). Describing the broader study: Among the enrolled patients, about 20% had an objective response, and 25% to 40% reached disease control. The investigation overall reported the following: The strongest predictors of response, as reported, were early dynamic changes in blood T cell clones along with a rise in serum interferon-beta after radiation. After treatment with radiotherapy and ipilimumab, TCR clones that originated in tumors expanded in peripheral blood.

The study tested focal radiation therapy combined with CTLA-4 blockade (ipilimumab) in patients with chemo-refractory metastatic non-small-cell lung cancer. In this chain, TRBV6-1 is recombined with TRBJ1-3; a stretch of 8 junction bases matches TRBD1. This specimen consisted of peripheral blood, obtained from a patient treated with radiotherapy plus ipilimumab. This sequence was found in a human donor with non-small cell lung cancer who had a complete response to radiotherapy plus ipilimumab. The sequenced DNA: TGTGCCAGCAGTGGGGACAGGACGCTACTCTCTGGAAACACCATATATTTT. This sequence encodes CASSGDRTLLSGNTIYF.